This T cell receptor beta chain was identified in a study of OX40 agonist ivuxolimab in advanced cancers. The overall study: Patients were infused with ivuxolimab every 2 weeks at 0.01 to 10 mg/kg. Three individuals attained partial responses, comprising one hepatocellular carcinoma case and two cutaneous melanoma cases. Study-level results: With doses of 0.1 to 3.0 mg/kg, CD4+ and CD8+ blood T cells had undergone clonal expansion by week 6.

For this clone: The target antigen is unknown.

With V trimmed by 3 bases and J by 4 bases, 1 base remained unmatched. Per germline, CDR1 SEHNR and CDR2 FQNEAQ (reference sequence). The CDR3 runs to 13 residues. Only in-frame clones appear in the TCRdb table, and some are missing; sequencing was by immunoSEQ multiplex PCR. The repertoire includes 50,000 to 65,000 clones, over 75% of them detected once, and about 0.69% sits in the top ten. The chain recombines TRBV7-9 with TRBJ1-2; 8 bases line up with TRBD1. The sample in question was CD4+ or CD8+ T cells sorted from blood, obtained in a trial of the OX40 agonist ivuxolimab. The sequence was collected from an adult with an advanced solid tumor such as melanoma, head and neck, liver or kidney cancer. This CDR3 is CASSLDRVYGYTF. CDR3 nucleotides: TGTGCCAGCAGCTTGGACAGGGTCTATGGCTACACCTTC.